Sequencing of this TCR beta chain was carried out in a study of Ad26.COV2.S vaccination and SARS-CoV-2 variants. As for the study in general: Vaccine-arm donor from the placebo-controlled COV1001 Ad26.COV2.S trial. The vaccine Ad26.COV2.S was put into the muscle once, or twice with 56 days between.

Produced via immunoSEQ multiplex PCR; TCRdb's table is partial and in-frame only. The sample lists about 350,000 clones; approximately 81% were seen once. Treatment indicated: some 19 received Ad26.COV2.S at low or high dose, single or two shots; 5 received placebo; per-sample allocation not given. Vaccine and placebo recipients were sampled on day 63 after the first injection. The source of this sequence is a person between 18 and 65 years old who received the Ad26.COV2.S COVID-19 vaccine or a placebo. The sample consisted of peripheral blood, taken in a trial of Ad26.COV2.S vaccine versus placebo.

The CDR3 reads CSVEAGGSIYEQYF. The CDR3 region has the DNA TGCAGCGTTGAAGCGGGAGGGTCCATCTACGAGCAGTACTTC. The rearrangement uses TRBV29-1 and TRBJ2-7; 8 positions agree with TRBD2. The CDR3 has 14 residues. Per germline, CDR1 SQVTM and CDR2 ANQGSEA. Losses at the gene ends were 1 base for V and 3 bases for J; bases not matched to a gene: 5.